This TCR beta chain comes out of a study of shared clonotypes between healthy human individuals. Study summary: The donor pool was made up of a couple of women and three men aged 18 to 49.

This clone came up once. One end of the junction does not line up with germline, which may come from a read error. The authors ran unsorted PBMC replicate PCRs on 300 ng DNA, about 31,000 T cell genomes. In the study's own analysis: ImmunoSEQ junction-only sequences lacked quality scores, so their filtering differed. The method was immunoSEQ multiplex PCR; TCRdb's version includes in-frame clones alone and lacks a portion of them. V and J calls and clone size are copied from that table; D and trimming were computed from the DNA. The repertoire includes 490,000 or so clones, over 60% of them detected once, and 10% to 15% sits in the top ten. This CDR3 region has 12 residues. Germline CDR1 reads GTSNPN; CDR2 reads SVGIG (reference sequence).

This chain joins TRBV30 and TRBJ1-2, with no clear D. Material for sequencing was PBMCs. The TCR sequence derives from a woman aged 40 to 50 in good health. Some clones in this sample may be carry-over from other donors' samples. CDR3 sequence: CAWNPGGYGYTF. The CDR3 coding sequence is TGCGCCTGGAACCCGGGCGGCTATGGCTACACCTTC.